This is a list of T cell receptor beta chains from one sample in a study of blood T cells in healthy people across ages. TCRdb itself ran the 5' RACE reads through MiXCR, one entry per CDR3 protein. Altogether approximately 1.5 million distinct CDR3 sequences are present, roughly a third being singletons, with the ten largest covering 11%. Sequenced sample: blood. Every receptor here comes from a woman aged 30 to 39 in good health. CDR3s include the opening cysteine and the closing phenylalanine or tryptophan. D genes are given only for firm matches. Where a row states a size, it is once, few, many or the class of an expanded clone; other rows omit it.

clone_size: -
d_call: TRBD2
j_call: TRBJ2-2
v_call: TRBV7-9
cdr3_aa: CASRTAGKDTGELFF
cdr3_nt: TGTGCCAGCAGGACAGCGGGAAAGGACACCGGGGAGCTGTTTTTT

clone_size: -
d_call: TRBD1
j_call: TRBJ2-7
v_call: TRBV2
cdr3_aa: CASRGQGANYEQYF
cdr3_nt: TGTGCCAGCAGAGGACAGGGGGCCAACTACGAGCAGTACTTC

clone_size: -
d_call: -
j_call: TRBJ2-3
v_call: TRBV2
cdr3_aa: CASKRGVTLATDTQYF
cdr3_nt: TGTGCCAGCAAAAGGGGGGTCACCCTCGCCACAGATACGCAGTATTTT

clone_size: -
d_call: TRBD2
j_call: TRBJ2-1
v_call: TRBV20-1
cdr3_aa: CSARDLGTSGSWTNEQFF
cdr3_nt: TGCAGTGCTAGAGATCTCGGGACTAGCGGGAGTTGGACGAATGAGCAGTTCTTC

clone_size: -
d_call: TRBD1
j_call: TRBJ1-6
v_call: TRBV2
cdr3_aa: CASKGTALHF
cdr3_nt: TGTGCCAGCAAGGGGACAGCCCTCCACTTT

clone_size: -
d_call: -
j_call: TRBJ1-6
v_call: TRBV5-1
cdr3_aa: CASRQSTGYNSPLHF
cdr3_nt: TGCGCCAGCAGACAGAGTACAGGCTATAATTCACCCCTCCACTTT

clone_size: -
d_call: -
j_call: TRBJ2-7
v_call: TRBV7-6
cdr3_aa: CASSLGERDEQYF
cdr3_nt: TGTGCCAGCAGCTTAGGTGAGCGGGACGAGCAGTACTTC

clone_size: -
d_call: TRBD1
j_call: TRBJ2-1
v_call: TRBV25-1
cdr3_aa: CASRGPGQIYNEQFF
cdr3_nt: TGTGCCAGCAGGGGACCGGGACAGATCTACAATGAGCAGTTCTTC

clone_size: few
d_call: -
j_call: TRBJ2-3
v_call: TRBV4-1
cdr3_aa: CASSQLATTDTQYF
cdr3_nt: TGCGCCAGCAGCCAACTAGCGACCACAGATACGCAGTATTTT

clone_size: -
d_call: TRBD1
j_call: TRBJ1-2
v_call: TRBV7-8
cdr3_aa: CASGRQGNYGHTF
cdr3_nt: TGTGCCAGCGGCCGACAGGGGAACTATGGCCACACCTTC

clone_size: -
d_call: TRBD2
j_call: TRBJ2-7
v_call: TRBV20-1
cdr3_aa: CSARGGGFSSTYEQYF
cdr3_nt: TGCAGTGCTAGAGGGGGGGGTTTTAGTTCGACCTACGAGCAGTACTTC

clone_size: -
d_call: -
j_call: TRBJ1-2
v_call: TRBV6-6
cdr3_aa: CASRSKGFGYGYTF
cdr3_nt: TGTGCCAGCAGATCCAAAGGGTTCGGCTATGGCTACACCTTC

clone_size: few
d_call: TRBD1
j_call: TRBJ2-3
v_call: TRBV5-1
cdr3_aa: CASSFDRDPTDTQYF
cdr3_nt: TGCGCCAGCAGCTTCGACAGGGACCCCACAGATACGCAGTATTTT

clone_size: few
d_call: TRBD2
j_call: TRBJ2-5
v_call: TRBV29-1
cdr3_aa: CSAAGLAGEERYF
cdr3_nt: TGCAGCGCGGCCGGGCTAGCGGGAGAAGAGCGGTACTTC

clone_size: once
d_call: TRBD1
j_call: TRBJ2-1
v_call: TRBV7-9
cdr3_aa: CASSLARGNNEQLF
cdr3_nt: TGTGCCAGCAGCTTAGCCAGGGGGAACAATGAGCAGTTGTTC

clone_size: -
d_call: -
j_call: TRBJ2-1
v_call: TRBV5-1
cdr3_aa: CASSMSGAAHEQFF
cdr3_nt: TGCGCCAGCAGCATGAGCGGTGCGGCCCATGAGCAGTTCTTC

clone_size: -
d_call: TRBD2
j_call: TRBJ2-5
v_call: TRBV6-5
cdr3_aa: CASSPTGGIQETQYF
cdr3_nt: TGTGCCAGCAGTCCAACCGGGGGGATTCAAGAGACCCAGTACTTC

clone_size: -
d_call: TRBD1
j_call: TRBJ1-1
v_call: TRBV9
cdr3_aa: CASSGGDRGWGHTEAFF
cdr3_nt: TGTGCCAGCAGCGGGGGGGACAGGGGATGGGGCCACACTGAAGCTTTCTTT

clone_size: many
d_call: -
j_call: TRBJ2-7
v_call: TRBV25-1
cdr3_aa: CASSGVPTENFYEQYF
cdr3_nt: TGTGCCAGCAGTGGCGTCCCGACAGAGAATTTCTACGAGCAGTACTTC

clone_size: -
d_call: TRBD2
j_call: TRBJ2-1
v_call: TRBV15
cdr3_aa: CATSRSPGRGVGNEQFF
cdr3_nt: TGTGCCACCAGCAGATCCCCCGGGCGGGGGGTCGGGAATGAGCAGTTCTTC